This TCR beta chain was sequenced during a study of CD8 T cells in Susac syndrome. The wider study: Sequenced Susac syndrome patients included more than five with active disease and about 8 who were in remission. Blood was drawn from patients with Susac syndrome. At that point, they were therapy-naive, on corticosteroids, or on intravenous immunoglobulin alone.

Reverse transcription of roughly 0.5 to 1 ug RNA used random hexamers. TCRdb used MiXCR to reprocess the immunoSEQ multiplex PCR reads, holding one entry per CDR3 protein. This sample has around 180,000 distinct CDR3 sequences, with 85% to 95% found just once. From blood CD8+ and CD4+ T cells, TCR beta sequences were generated. The patients with Susac syndrome were individuals who fulfilled the recently defined diagnostic criteria for disease that was either definite or probable. In germline, CDR1 is SQVTM, CDR2 ANQGSEA. The CDR3 totals 14 residues. Trimming stripped 1 base from V and 3 bases from J, with 13 bases between.

This clonotype was obtained from a human donor with Susac syndrome. Sample: CD4+ T cells from PBMCs. The chain has TRBV29-1 and TRBJ2-7; D perhaps matches TRBD2 (5 bases). The CDR3 DNA is TGCAGCGTTGAAGGCCTAGCCACCCTCTACGAGCAGTACTTC. Translation: CSVEGLATLYEQYF.